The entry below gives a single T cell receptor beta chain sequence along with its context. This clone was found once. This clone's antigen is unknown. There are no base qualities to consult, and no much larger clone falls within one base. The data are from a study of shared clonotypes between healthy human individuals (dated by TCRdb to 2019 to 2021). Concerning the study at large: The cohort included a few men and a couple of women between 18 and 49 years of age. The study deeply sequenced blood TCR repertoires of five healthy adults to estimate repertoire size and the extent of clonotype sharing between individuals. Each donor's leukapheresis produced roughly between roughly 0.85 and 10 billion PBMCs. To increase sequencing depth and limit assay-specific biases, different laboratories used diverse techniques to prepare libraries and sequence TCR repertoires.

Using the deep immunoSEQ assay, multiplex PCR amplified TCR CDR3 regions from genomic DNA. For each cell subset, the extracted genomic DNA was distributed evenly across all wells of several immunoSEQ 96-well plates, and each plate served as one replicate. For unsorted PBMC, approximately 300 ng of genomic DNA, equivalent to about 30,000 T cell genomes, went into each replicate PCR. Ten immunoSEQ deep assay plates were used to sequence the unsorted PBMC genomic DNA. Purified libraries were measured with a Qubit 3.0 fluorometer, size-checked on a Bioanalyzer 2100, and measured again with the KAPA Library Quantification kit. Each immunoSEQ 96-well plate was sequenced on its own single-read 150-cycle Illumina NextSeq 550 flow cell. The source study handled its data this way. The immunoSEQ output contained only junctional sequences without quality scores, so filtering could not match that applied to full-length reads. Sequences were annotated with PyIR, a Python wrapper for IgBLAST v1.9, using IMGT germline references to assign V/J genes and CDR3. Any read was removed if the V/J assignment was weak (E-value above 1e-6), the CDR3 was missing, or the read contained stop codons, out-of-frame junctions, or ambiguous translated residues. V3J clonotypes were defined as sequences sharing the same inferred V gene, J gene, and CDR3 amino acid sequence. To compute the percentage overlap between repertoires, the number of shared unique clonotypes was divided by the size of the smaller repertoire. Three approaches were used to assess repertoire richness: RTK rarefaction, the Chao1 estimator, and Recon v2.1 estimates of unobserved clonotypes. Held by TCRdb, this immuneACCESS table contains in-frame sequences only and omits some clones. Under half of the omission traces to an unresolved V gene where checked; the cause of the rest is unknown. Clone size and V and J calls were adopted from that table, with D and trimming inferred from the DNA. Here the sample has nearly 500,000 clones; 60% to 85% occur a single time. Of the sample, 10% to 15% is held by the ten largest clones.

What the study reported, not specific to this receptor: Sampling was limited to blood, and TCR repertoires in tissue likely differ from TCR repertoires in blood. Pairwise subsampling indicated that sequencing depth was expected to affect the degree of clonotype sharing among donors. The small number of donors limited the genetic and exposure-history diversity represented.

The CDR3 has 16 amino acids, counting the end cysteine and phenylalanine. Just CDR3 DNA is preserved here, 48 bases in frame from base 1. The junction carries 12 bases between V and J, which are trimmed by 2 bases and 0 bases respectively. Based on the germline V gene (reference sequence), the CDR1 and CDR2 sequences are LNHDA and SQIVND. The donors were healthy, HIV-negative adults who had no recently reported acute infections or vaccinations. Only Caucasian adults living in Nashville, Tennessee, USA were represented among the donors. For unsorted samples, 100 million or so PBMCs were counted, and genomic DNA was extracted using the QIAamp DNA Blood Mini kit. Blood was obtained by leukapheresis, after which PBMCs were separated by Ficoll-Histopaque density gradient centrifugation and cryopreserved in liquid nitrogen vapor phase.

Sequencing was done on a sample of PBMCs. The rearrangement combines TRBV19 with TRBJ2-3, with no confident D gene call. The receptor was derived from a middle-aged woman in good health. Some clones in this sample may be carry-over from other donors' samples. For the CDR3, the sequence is CASSISFGGSTDTQYF. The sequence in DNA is TGTGCCAGTAGTATATCCTTCGGCGGAAGCACAGATACGCAGTATTTT.